This T cell receptor beta chain originates from a study of blood T cell repertoires in COVID-19. The data were produced by immunoSEQ multiplex PCR, yet TCRdb's version contains in-frame clones alone and is incomplete. The table records 350,000 to 550,000 clones, 85% to 90% of them present only once. The ends were cut back, 3 bases at V and 3 bases at J, with 9 bases in the middle. Germline loops: CDR1 SEHNR, CDR2 FQNEAQ (reference sequence). The CDR3 sequence is 14 residues long. This rearrangement joins TRBV7-9 to TRBJ1-3, with a tentative D call TRBD1 (5 bases). The sequence was collected from a man aged 25 to 40 who had recovered from COVID-19. The sample comprised PBMCs or T cells enriched from blood (not recorded which). CDR3 region: CASSFTGFGNTIYF. The DNA for the CDR3 is TGTGCCAGCAGCTTTACAGGTTTTGGAAACACCATATATTTT. The whole variable domain, remainder taken from reference TRBV7-9 and TRBJ1-3, is DTGVSQNPRHKITKRGQNVTFRCDPISEHNRLYWYRQTLGQGPEFLTYFQNEAQLEKSRLLSDRFSAERPKGSFSTLEIQRTEQGDSAMYLCASSFTGFGNTIYFGEGSWLTVV.